This entry is about one T cell receptor (beta chain). Spiked synthetic TCR analogs estimated absolute template abundance per PCR. The assay was immunoSEQ multiplex PCR, and TCRdb's table has in-frame clones only and misses some. Here the sample spans 30,000 to 35,000 clones, under 90% being singletons. The CDR3 runs to 13 residues. V gave up 4 bases and J gave up 5 bases; unmatched junction bases: 6. Germline V gene data show CDR1 as SGHRS and CDR2 as YFSETQ. This entry comes from a study of PD-L1 blockade in urothelial cancer. Study details: Patients previously received 0 to 3 chemotherapy regimens.

The time point was: pretreatment peripheral blood. This receptor was obtained from a man aged 55 to 70 with urothelial cancer. The sequenced sample was PBMCs, obtained around atezolizumab (anti-PD-L1) treatment. The chain links TRBV5-1 to TRBJ2-7, with 7 bases that match TRBD1. The CDR3 spells CASSPTGADEQYF. Here the CDR3 DNA reads TGCGCCAGCAGCCCTACAGGGGCCGACGAGCAGTACTTC. Combining the CDR3 with reference TRBV5-1 and TRBJ2-7 gives the whole variable domain KAGVTQTPRYLIKTRGQQVTLSCSPISGHRSVSWYQQTPGQGLQFLFEYFSETQRNKGNFPGRFSGRQFSNSRSEMNVSTLELGDSALYLCASSPTGADEQYFGPGTRLTVT.